The clone carrying this T cell receptor beta chain came up a few times. Its antigen remains unknown. The entry originates in a study of cytotoxic CD8 clonotypes in ibrutinib-treated CLL. Repertoires were generated with immunoSEQ multiplex PCR, while TCRdb's copy carries only in-frame clones and drops some. Found here are fewer than 85,000 clones, 70% to 80% of them singletons; the top ten hold around 4.8%. Overall study findings and caveats: Sampling time points were not equivalent between sustained-remission and progressing patients.

The CDR3 extends over 16 amino acids. Per the germline V gene, CDR1 is SEHNR and CDR2 is FQNEAQ (reference sequence). V was cut by 5 bases and J by 2 bases, with 15 bases left in between. This material consisted of PBMCs, taken after 12 months of ibrutinib treatment. This TCR derives from a human donor with chronic lymphocytic leukemia. V is TRBV7-9 and J is TRBJ1-4, with D possibly TRBD1 on 5 matching bases. This CDR3 is CASSPPEGRTNEKLFF. The DNA of the CDR3 is TGTGCCAGCAGCCCCCCGGAGGGGAGGACTAATGAAAAACTGTTTTTT.